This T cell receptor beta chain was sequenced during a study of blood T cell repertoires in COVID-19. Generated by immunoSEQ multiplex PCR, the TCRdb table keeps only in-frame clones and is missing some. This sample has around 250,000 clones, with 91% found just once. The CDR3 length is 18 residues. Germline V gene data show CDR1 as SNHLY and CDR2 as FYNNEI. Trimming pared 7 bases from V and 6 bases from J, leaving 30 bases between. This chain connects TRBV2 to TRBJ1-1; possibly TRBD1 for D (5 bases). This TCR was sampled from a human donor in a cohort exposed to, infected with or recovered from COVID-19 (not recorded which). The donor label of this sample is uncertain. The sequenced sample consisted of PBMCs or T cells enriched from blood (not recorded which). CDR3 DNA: TGTGCCAGCAAAAGGGACTTACCGACCAGCGGGGCTTGGCCTGAAGCTTTCTTT. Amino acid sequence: CASKRDLPTSGAWPEAFF.